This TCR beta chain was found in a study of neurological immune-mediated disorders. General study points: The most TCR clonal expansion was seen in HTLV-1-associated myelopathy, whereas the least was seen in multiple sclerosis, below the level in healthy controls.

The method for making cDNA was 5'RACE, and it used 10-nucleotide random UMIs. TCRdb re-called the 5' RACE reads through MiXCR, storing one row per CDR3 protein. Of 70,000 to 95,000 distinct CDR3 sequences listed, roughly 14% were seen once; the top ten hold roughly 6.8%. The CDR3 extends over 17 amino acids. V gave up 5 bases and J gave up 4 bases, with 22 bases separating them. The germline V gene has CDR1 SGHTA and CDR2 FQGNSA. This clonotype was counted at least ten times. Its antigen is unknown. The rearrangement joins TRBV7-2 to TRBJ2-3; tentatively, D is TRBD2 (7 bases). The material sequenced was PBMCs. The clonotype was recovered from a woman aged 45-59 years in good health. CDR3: CASSESSRGPMADTQYF. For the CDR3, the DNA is TGTGCCAGCAGCGAATCATCGCGGGGGCCGATGGCAGATACGCAGTATTTT.